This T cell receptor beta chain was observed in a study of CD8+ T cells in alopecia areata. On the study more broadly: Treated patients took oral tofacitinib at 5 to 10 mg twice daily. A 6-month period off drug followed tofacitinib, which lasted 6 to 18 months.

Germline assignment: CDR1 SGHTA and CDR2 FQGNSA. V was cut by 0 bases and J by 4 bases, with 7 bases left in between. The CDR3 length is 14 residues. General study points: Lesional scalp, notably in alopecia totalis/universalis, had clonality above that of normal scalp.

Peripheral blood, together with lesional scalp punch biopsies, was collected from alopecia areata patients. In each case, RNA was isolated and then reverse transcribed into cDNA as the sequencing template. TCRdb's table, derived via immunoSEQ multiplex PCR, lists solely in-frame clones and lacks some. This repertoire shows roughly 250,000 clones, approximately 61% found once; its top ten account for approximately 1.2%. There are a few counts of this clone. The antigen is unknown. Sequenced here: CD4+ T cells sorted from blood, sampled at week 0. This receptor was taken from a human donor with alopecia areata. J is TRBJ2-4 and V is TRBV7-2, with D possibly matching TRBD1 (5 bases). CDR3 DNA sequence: TGTGCCAGCAGCTTAGCCCAGGGAAAAAACATTCAGTACTTC. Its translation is CASSLAQGKNIQYF.